This is a list of T cell receptor beta chains from one sample in a study of T cells in Graves' hyperthyroidism and ophthalmopathy. TCRdb re-called the multiplex PCR reads with MiXCR, one entry per CDR3 protein. The sample has around 500,000 distinct CDR3 sequences, 15% to 20% seen once. The sample was blood. All receptors come from a woman aged 25 to 39 with Graves' ophthalmopathy. The CDR3 runs from the conserved cysteine through the conserved F or W. D genes are given only for firm matches. Size values are once, few and many counts, or a class for expanded clones, and some rows have none.

TRBV7-8	.	15	TRBJ2-1	.	CASSESQRSYNEQFF	TGTGCCAGCAGTGAATCCCAGCGCTCCTACAATGAGCAGTTCTTC
TRBV29-1	.	16	TRBJ2-7	.	CSVVVHLGAPTYEQYF	TGCAGCGTTGTCGTTCATTTAGGGGCTCCTACCTACGAGCAGTACTTC
TRBV6-2/TRBV6-3	TRBD2	18	TRBJ2-3	few	CASSYRFLAGRPTDTQYF	TGTGCCAGCAGTTACCGATTTTTAGCGGGAAGACCCACAGATACGCAGTATTTT
TRBV11-3	TRBD2	15	TRBJ2-1	.	CASSLRSGSREGQFF	TGTGCCAGCAGCTTACGTAGCGGGAGTAGGGAGGGCCAGTTCTTC
TRBV20-1	.	11	TRBJ2-1	.	CSGPGRYEQFF	TGCAGCGGACCGGGGAGGTATGAGCAGTTCTTC
TRBV5-1	.	14	TRBJ1-1	once	CASSVATPTTVAFF	TGCGCCAGCAGCGTAGCTACACCGACCACTGTAGCTTTCTTT
TRBV18	.	11	TRBJ2-1	.	CASANYNEQFF	TGTGCCAGCGCGAACTACAATGAGCAGTTCTTC
TRBV4-3	.	18	TRBJ2-1	few	CASSPRTGQKSSYNEQFF	TGCGCCAGCAGCCCTAGGACGGGCCAAAAGAGCTCCTACAATGAGCAGTTCTTC
TRBV19	.	15	TRBJ1-4	.	CASSSRRGMGEKLFF	TGTGCCAGTAGTAGCCGGAGAGGGATGGGGGAAAAACTGTTTTTT
TRBV6-5	.	14	TRBJ2-1	few	CASSYRGSYNEQFF	TGTGCCAGCAGTTACAGGGGCTCCTACAATGAGCAGTTCTTC
TRBV7-2	TRBD1	15	TRBJ2-7	.	CASSLYPTGGGEQYF	TGTGCCAGCAGCTTATACCCGACAGGGGGCGGCGAGCAGTACTTC
TRBV10-1	TRBD1	16	TRBJ2-5	.	CASSESWDRAGETQYF	TGCGCCAGCAGTGAGTCGTGGGACAGGGCTGGAGAGACCCAGTACTTC
TRBV14	TRBD2	16	TRBJ2-7	.	CASSRKGLAGRNEQYF	TGTGCCAGCAGTCGTAAGGGACTAGCCGGACGGAACGAGCAGTACTTC
TRBV5-6	.	17	TRBJ2-4	.	CASSRPRGGRGKNIQYF	TGTGCCAGCAGCCGCCCCAGGGGAGGAAGGGGCAAAAACATTCAGTACTTC
TRBV2	TRBD1	14	TRBJ1-2	many	CASRTGTVTYGYTF	TGTGCCAGCAGGACCGGGACAGTAACCTATGGCTACACCTTC
TRBV27	.	13	TRBJ2-7	few	CASGLTATNEQYF	TGTGCCAGCGGGTTAACAGCAACTAACGAGCAGTACTTC
TRBV5-1	TRBD2	14	TRBJ2-1	.	CASSLAGHYNEQFF	TGCGCCAGCAGCCTAGCGGGACACTACAATGAGCAGTTCTTC
TRBV5-6	TRBD1	14	TRBJ1-5	few	CASSQTGAGQPQHF	TGTGCCAGCAGCCAAACAGGGGCGGGGCAGCCCCAGCATTTT
TRBV19	TRBD1	15	TRBJ1-1	.	CASSIRTGLDTEAFF	TGTGCCAGTAGTATCCGGACAGGGTTGGACACTGAAGCTTTCTTT
TRBV13	.	12	TRBJ1-1	.	CASRSGLIEAFF	TGTGCCAGCAGATCCGGACTGATTGAAGCTTTCTTT
TRBV27	TRBD1	15	TRBJ2-7	.	CASSFGGTGFYEQYF	TGTGCCAGCAGTTTTGGCGGGACAGGGTTTTACGAGCAGTACTTC
TRBV27	.	13	TRBJ2-7	.	CASSMGPPGEQYF	TGTGCCAGCAGTATGGGGCCCCCGGGCGAGCAGTACTTC
TRBV11-2	TRBD2	16	TRBJ2-1	many	CASTRLAGISYNEQFF	TGTGCCAGTACCCGACTAGCGGGAATCTCCTACAATGAGCAGTTCTTC
TRBV20-1	TRBD2	13	TRBJ2-7	many	CSAWTSGYLGQYF	TGCAGTGCATGGACTAGCGGGTACCTGGGGCAGTACTTC
TRBV5-1	.	14	TRBJ2-7	many	CASSHGQISYEQYF	TGCGCCAGCAGCCACGGACAGATCTCCTACGAGCAGTACTTC
TRBV3-1	TRBD2	15	TRBJ2-5	many	CASSQGLAGVGTQYF	TGTGCCAGCAGCCAAGGGCTAGCGGGAGTCGGGACCCAGTACTTC
TRBV6-2/TRBV6-3	.	15	TRBJ2-4	.	CASSGTGSPKNIQYF	TGTGCCAGCAGTGGAACTGGCTCACCCAAAAACATTCAGTACTTC